Each of the 28 T cell receptor beta chains below was sequenced from the same sample in a study of shared clonotypes between healthy human individuals. The repertoire was sequenced with immunoSEQ multiplex PCR; TCRdb's copy has only in-frame clones and lacks some. Counted here are roughly 2.2 million clones, around 90% occurring once; the ten biggest clones make up around 0.38%. Sequencing was done on a sample of naive CD4+ T cells from PBMCs. Subset specified: CD45RA+ positively selected. The receptors derive from a man younger than 35 in good health. Some clones in this sample may be carry-over from other donors' samples.

CDR3 region: CASSRSVEDGAQHF. In DNA, the CDR3 is TGCGCCAGCAGTCGCAGCGTGGAAGATGGAGCCCAGCATTTT. The chain has TRBV10-2 and TRBJ1-5, with D unclear. V was shortened by 5 bases and J by 11 bases, with 19 bases between the two germline ends. Germline V lookup: CDR1 WSHSY, CDR2 SAAADI. The length of the CDR3 is 14 residues.

This rearrangement joins TRBV5-6 to TRBJ2-6; 9 positions match TRBD2. V lost 2 bases to trimming and J lost 3 bases; unmatched junction nucleotides: 12. Per germline, CDR1 SGHDT and CDR2 YYEEEE. This CDR3 has 19 residues. The CDR3 DNA follows: TGTGCCAGCAGCTTCGGGCAAGGGCTAGCGGGAAATGGGGCCAACGTCCTGACTTTC. Translated: CASSFGQGLAGNGANVLTF.

The genes are TRBV4-1 and TRBJ2-5; TRBD1 might be the D (6 bases). Trimming removed 4 bases from V and 4 bases from J, with 22 bases in between. Germline CDR1 and CDR2: MGHRA and YSYEKL. This CDR3 region has 17 residues. The CDR3 DNA reads TGCGCCAGCAGCCGAGAAGGTACCAGGGGTGGGCGAGAGACCCAGTACTTC. This translates into CASSREGTRGGRETQYF.

The chain joins TRBV28 to TRBJ2-3; possibly TRBD1 for D (6 bases). In germline, CDR1 is MDHEN, CDR2 SYDVKM. The V and J ends lost 6 bases and 4 bases respectively, with 23 bases between them. The CDR3 has 17 residues. The CDR3 coding sequence is TGTGCCAGCAGGCTCTTCCACCCACAGGGAAGCGCAGATACGCAGTATTTT. The encoded protein is CASRLFHPQGSADTQYF. Variable domain in full (rest from reference TRBV28 and TRBJ2-3): DVKVTQSSRYLVKRTGEKVFLECVQDMDHENMFWYRQDPGLGLRLIYFSYDVKMKEKGDIPEGYSVSREKKERFSLILESASTNQTSMYLCASRLFHPQGSADTQYFGPGTRLTVL.

This sequence joins TRBV9 and TRBJ2-2; D uncertain. The CDR3 is 15 residues long. Germline values: CDR1 SGDLS, CDR2 YYNGEE. The V end was cut by 0 bases, the J end by 5 bases, with 11 bases between. This CDR3 is CASSVAQRSTGELFF. In DNA form, the CDR3 reads TGTGCCAGCAGCGTAGCCCAGCGATCGACCGGGGAGCTGTTTTTT.

This chain joins TRBV28 and TRBJ2-1; 8 bases match TRBD2. CDR3 length: 14 amino acids. Looked up from germline, CDR1 is MDHEN and CDR2 is SYDVKM. The V gene end was trimmed by 11 bases and the J gene end by 8 bases; junction bases not matched to a gene: 14. The CDR3 DNA sequence: TGTGCCCTAGGGGCCAGCGGGAGAATCGATGAGCAGTTCTTC. Protein product: CALGASGRIDEQFF.

J is TRBJ1-2 and V is TRBV30; D is possibly TRBD1 (6 bases). CDR3 size: 13 residues. Trimming pared 0 bases from V and 8 bases from J, leaving 13 bases between. Looked up from germline, CDR1 is GTSNPN and CDR2 is SVGIG (reference sequence). CDR3 sequence (DNA): TGTGCCTGGAGTGTACTGGAGGGGGTCGGCTACACCTTC. It yields the protein CAWSVLEGVGYTF.

The V call is TRBV7-2, the J call TRBJ1-1; maybe TRBD1 (6 bases). CDR1 SGHTA and CDR2 FQGNSA come from the germline V gene. The CDR3 is made up of 14 amino acids. Trimming took off 5 bases at V and 1 base at J, with 11 bases between the two ends. The CDR3 is CASSPLQGNTEAFF. CDR3 bases: TGTGCCAGCAGCCCATTACAGGGGAACACTGAAGCTTTCTTT.

The CDR3 region is CATVAEEFF. DNA of the CDR3: TGTGCCACCGTTGCGGAGGAGTTCTTC. The chain couples TRBV6-5 to TRBJ2-1; tentatively, D is TRBD2 (5 bases). Trimming left V 10 bases short and J 14 bases short, with 12 bases between. CDR1 and CDR2 from the germline V gene are MNHEY and SVGAGI. This CDR3 contains 9 residues.

CDR3 residues: CASRLVGTGSYEQYF. DNA for the CDR3: TGTGCCAGCAGACTGGTTGGGACAGGCTCCTACGAGCAGTACTTC. The V and J genes are TRBV5-5 and TRBJ2-7; 8 nucleotides align to TRBD1. Germline V gene data show CDR1 as SGHKS and CDR2 as YYEKEE (reference sequence). The V gene end was trimmed by 5 bases and the J gene end by 0 bases; junction bases not matched to a gene: 7. The CDR3 sequence is 15 residues long.

This chain uses TRBV7-2 with TRBJ1-2; 7 bases are a match to TRBD1. V gave up 2 bases and J gave up 4 bases; unmatched junction bases: 10. The V gene's germline CDR1 is SGHTA and CDR2 FQGNSA. The CDR3 loop spans 16 amino acids. CDR3 bases: TGTGCCAGCAGCTTATTAGGGGAGGGGGCAGTCTATGGCTACACCTTC. This codes for CASSLLGEGAVYGYTF.

The chain uses TRBV9 and TRBJ2-1; D may be TRBD2 (6 bases). V was trimmed by 3 bases and J by 7 bases, leaving 11 bases between them. Germline CDR1 is SGDLS and CDR2 is YYNGEE. The CDR3 sequence is 13 residues long. The CDR3 protein is CASSAGLPNEQFF. DNA for the CDR3: TGTGCCAGCAGCGCGGGACTCCCAAATGAGCAGTTCTTC.

This chain links TRBV5-6 with TRBJ2-7; D possibly corresponds to TRBD1 (6 bases). The V gene lost 1 base and the J gene lost 1 base, with 12 bases spanning the gap. The CDR3 spans 15 residues. CDR1 SGHDT and CDR2 YYEEEE come from the germline V gene. The CDR3 region is CASSLTGMYSYEQYF. The CDR3 DNA sequence: TGTGCCAGCAGCTTGACAGGGATGTATTCCTACGAGCAGTACTTC.

V is TRBV10-3 and J is TRBJ2-6; tentatively, D is TRBD1 or TRBD2 (5 bases each). Trimming removed 10 bases from V and 0 bases from J, with 13 bases in between. The germline V gene has CDR1 ENHRY and CDR2 SYGVKD. The CDR3 is made up of 15 amino acids. This CDR3 is CATGTDLSGANVLTF. The CDR3 region has the DNA TGTGCCACCGGGACCGACCTCTCTGGGGCCAACGTCCTGACTTTC.

The rearrangement joins TRBV5-1 to TRBJ2-7; TRBD2 matches 9 bases. Germline loops: CDR1 SGHRS, CDR2 YFSETQ. V gave up 5 bases and J gave up 7 bases; unmatched junction bases: 19. The CDR3 is made up of 17 amino acids. Here the CDR3 DNA reads TGCGCCAGCAGAGAGGTTAGCGGGAGTCTCGTTATTGTAGAGCAGTACTTC. It specifies CASREVSGSLVIVEQYF.

The chain is built from TRBV11-2 and TRBJ1-2; D is unresolved. Germline V gives CDR1 SGHAT, CDR2 FQNNGV. V lost 1 base, J lost 4 bases, and 10 bases lay in between. The CDR3 loop spans 14 amino acids. CDR3 in amino acids: CASSLVSAIYGYTF. CDR3 coding DNA: TGTGCCAGCAGCTTAGTTTCGGCTATCTATGGCTACACCTTC.

V and J are TRBV2 and TRBJ1-1; 8 bases fit TRBD1. This CDR3 region has 13 residues. CDR1 SNHLY and CDR2 FYNNEI come from the germline V gene. J lost 7 bases, V lost 0 bases, and 1 base had no gene match. CDR3 amino acids: CASSEAGTGEAFF. The CDR3 region has the DNA TGTGCCAGCAGTGAAGCCGGGACAGGTGAAGCTTTCTTT.

The chain links TRBV9 to TRBJ2-5; 12 positions agree with TRBD2. The CDR3 has 16 residues. V lost 0 bases to trimming and J lost 4 bases; unmatched junction nucleotides: 4. From germline, CDR1 is SGDLS and CDR2 YYNGEE. CDR3 in amino acids: CASSVGLAGVGETQYF. The CDR3 DNA reads as TGTGCCAGCAGCGTAGGACTAGCGGGAGTAGGAGAGACCCAGTACTTC.

The chain combines TRBV7-3 with TRBJ2-2; D is unresolved. The CDR3 loop spans 15 amino acids. V lost 2 bases and J 7 bases, leaving 14 bases between the germline ends. Looked up from germline, CDR1 is SGHTA and CDR2 is FQGTGA. CDR3 bases: TGTGCCAGCAGCTTACGCCCCCCCCACGGCGGGGAGCTGTTTTTT. Its protein product is CASSLRPPHGGELFF.

The chain recombines TRBV6-1 with TRBJ2-7; 8 nucleotides match TRBD2. The CDR3 has 13 residues. Per germline, CDR1 MNHNS and CDR2 SASEGT. After removal of 7 bases from V and 4 bases from J, the junction contained 6 bases not matched to a gene. The CDR3 sequence: CASTGGVQYEQYF. CDR3 nucleotide sequence: TGTGCCAGCACCGGGGGGGTCCAATACGAGCAGTACTTC.

This clone was recorded once. The chain recombines TRBV5-1 with TRBJ1-2; tentative D call: TRBD1 (5 bases). The CDR3 has 17 amino acids. V lost 0 bases to trimming and J lost 7 bases, with 22 bases between them. Germline-derived CDR1 and CDR2 are SGHRS and YFSETQ. CDR3 nucleotides: TGCGCCAGCAGCTTGGTTAGTCTACCGGGACGGACGCGTGGCTACACCTTC. Its protein is CASSLVSLPGRTRGYTF. Full variable domain (outside the CDR3, taken from reference TRBV5-1 and TRBJ1-2): KAGVTQTPRYLIKTRGQQVTLSCSPISGHRSVSWYQQTPGQGLQFLFEYFSETQRNKGNFPGRFSGRQFSNSRSEMNVSTLELGDSALYLCASSLVSLPGRTRGYTFGSGTRLTVV.

The chain is built from TRBV7-2 and TRBJ2-5, with D possibly matching TRBD1 (5 bases). CDR3 size: 14 residues. V lost 5 bases and J 3 bases, leaving 13 bases between the germline ends. Germline lookup yields CDR1 SGHTA and CDR2 FQGNSA. The CDR3 protein is CASSLPVREETQYF. CDR3 nucleotides: TGTGCCAGCAGCCTGCCGGTCAGGGAAGAGACCCAGTACTTC.

This clone has more than one count but fewer than ten. The chain combines TRBV6-5 with TRBJ1-1, with 9 nucleotides matching TRBD1. With 5 bases clipped from V and 11 bases from J, the junction kept 6 bases outside the gene matches. This CDR3 has 12 amino acids. The germline V gene has CDR1 MNHEY and CDR2 SVGAGI. The CDR3 reads CASSRDRVRAFF. DNA for the CDR3: TGTGCCAGCAGTAGGGACAGGGTTAGGGCTTTCTTT.

This clone was counted a single time. The chain uses TRBV20-1 and TRBJ2-1; D gene unclear. V dropped 5 bases and J dropped 3 bases, with 5 bases sitting between them. The length of the CDR3 is 11 residues. CDR1 is DFQATT and CDR2 is SNEGSKA in the germline V gene (reference sequence). The CDR3 sequence: CSAHDYNEQFF. The CDR3 bases are TGCAGTGCTCATGACTACAATGAGCAGTTCTTC.

The chain couples TRBV11-3 to TRBJ2-1; D not certain. This CDR3 is 11 amino acids long. Germline CDR1 and CDR2: SGHNT and YENEEA. V was clipped by 4 bases and J by 8 bases, with 6 bases between them. This CDR3 is CASSSIHEQFF. CDR3 DNA sequence: TGTGCCAGCAGCTCCATCCATGAGCAGTTCTTC.

This sequence joins TRBV18 and TRBJ2-5, with D unresolved. Germline CDR1 and CDR2: KGHSH and LQKENI. Trimming took 7 bases from V and 2 from J, leaving 11 bases between them. There are 13 residues in the CDR3. CDR3: CASYLTDQETQYF. Written as DNA, the CDR3 is TGTGCCAGCTACTTAACGGATCAAGAGACCCAGTACTTC.

On this clone itself: Other DNA sequences from this sample encode an identical CDR3 as well. The gene calls are TRBV9 and TRBJ2-3; no definite D call. Trimming shortened V by 7 bases and J by 5 bases, and 11 bases separated the two germline ends. The CDR3 loop spans 12 amino acids. Per the germline V gene, CDR1 is SGDLS and CDR2 is YYNGEE. CDR3 amino acids: CASGTLGDTQYF. The CDR3 region has the DNA TGTGCCAGCGGTACGTTGGGAGATACGCAGTATTTT. Full variable domain (remainder filled in from reference TRBV9 and TRBJ2-3): DSGVTQTPKHLITATGQRVTLRCSPRSGDLSVYWYQQSLDQGLQFLIQYYNGEERAKGNILERFSAQQFPDLHSELNLSSLELGDSALYFCASGTLGDTQYFGPGTRLTVL.

The chain joins TRBV2 to TRBJ2-7, with D unclear. V dropped 5 bases and J dropped 5 bases, with 7 bases sitting between them. The CDR3 is 11 amino acids. Germline V gives CDR1 SNHLY, CDR2 FYNNEI. CDR3 nucleotides: TGTGCCAGCAGTTTGATGGACGAGCAGTACTTC. Translated: CASSLMDEQYF.